This entry lists 29 T cell receptor beta chains sequenced from one sample in a study of cytomegalovirus exposure and HLA in healthy donors. The PCR made use of 60 Vbeta and 13 Jbeta primers. The protocol was immunoSEQ multiplex PCR, while the TCRdb copy is restricted to in-frame clones and leaves out a portion. Here the sample spans 140,000 to 150,000 clones, around 9.6% being singletons. Sequenced: PBMCs. These receptors were taken from a male donor in good health and CMV-seronegative.

The CDR3 bases are TGTGCCAGCAGCCAAGACGAGGGCCTTAGGGAGCCCCAGCATTTT. Amino acids: CASSQDEGLREPQHF. The V call is TRBV4-2, the J call TRBJ1-5, with D unresolved. This CDR3 spans 15 amino acids. The V gene lost 0 bases and the J gene lost 8 bases, with 14 bases spanning the gap. Germline V gene lookup returns CDR1 LGHNA and CDR2 YNFKEQ.

On this clone: The identical CDR3 is also encoded by other nucleotide sequences in the sample. In DNA, the CDR3 is TGTGCCAGTAGCCGACTAGCGGGGGACTACGAGCAGTACTTC. Its protein is CASSRLAGDYEQYF. The chain is built from TRBV13 and TRBJ2-7; 12 positions agree with TRBD2. This CDR3 comprises 14 residues. J lost 3 bases, V lost 9 bases, and 6 bases had no gene match. Germline CDR1 PRHDT, CDR2 FYEKMQ (reference sequence). The full variable domain, completed using reference TRBV13 and TRBJ2-7, is AAGVIQSPRHLIKEKRETATLKCYPIPRHDTVYWYQQGPGQDPQFLISFYEKMQSDKGSIPDRFSAQQFSDYHSELNMSSLELGDSALYFCASSRLAGDYEQYFGPGTRLTVT.

In its sample, this clone was seen a few times. The chain carries TRBV6-5 and TRBJ2-7; 9 bases agree with TRBD1. Germline values: CDR1 MNHEY, CDR2 SVGAGI. The CDR3 contains 15 residues. J gave up 1 base and V 6 bases, and 7 bases lay outside the gene matches. CDR3 in DNA: TGTGCCAGCAGACAACCGGGACAGGGTTCCTACGAGCAGTACTTC. The encoded protein is CASRQPGQGSYEQYF.

There are a few counts of this clone. This chain connects TRBV27 to TRBJ2-3; TRBD2 might be the D (6 bases). Per the germline V gene, CDR1 is MNHEY and CDR2 is SMNVEV (reference sequence). Trimming took 3 bases from V and 4 from J, leaving 14 bases between them. The CDR3 spans 15 residues. CDR3 DNA: TGTGCCAGCAGTTTGACATCGGCGGGACCAGATACGCAGTATTTT. Protein product: CASSLTSAGPDTQYF.

In its sample, this clone was seen a few times. The chain employs TRBV28 and TRBJ1-5, with D tentatively TRBD1 (6 bases). The germline V and J ends were trimmed by 7 bases and 3 bases, with 16 bases remaining between them. CDR3 length equals 15 residues. Germline-derived CDR1 and CDR2 are MDHEN and SYDVKM. The CDR3 is CASTLVRGHNQPQHF. The CDR3 nucleotides are TGTGCCAGCACCCTAGTGCGGGGGCACAATCAGCCCCAGCATTTT.

The chain couples TRBV6-5 to TRBJ1-1; D gene unclear. Trimming took off 0 bases at V and 0 bases at J, with 8 bases between the two ends. The CDR3 runs 15 residues. CDR1 is MNHEY, CDR2 SVGAGI, per germline. The CDR3 spells CASSYSEGLNTEAFF. The CDR3 region has the DNA TGTGCCAGCAGTTACTCAGAGGGATTGAACACTGAAGCTTTCTTT.

CDR3 sequence reads: CASSLRMGEGETQYF. CDR3 nucleotide sequence: TGTGCCAGTTCTCTTCGGATGGGGGAGGGAGAGACCCAGTACTTC. The V call is TRBV7-9, the J call TRBJ2-5, with 7 bases that match TRBD2. Germline CDR1 and CDR2: SEHNR and FQNEAQ (reference sequence). V dropped 9 bases and J dropped 4; count of bases not matched to a gene: 14. The CDR3 spans 15 residues.

V is TRBV10-3 and J is TRBJ2-1; tentatively, D is TRBD2 (7 bases). Per the germline V gene, CDR1 is ENHRY and CDR2 is SYGVKD. The CDR3 runs to 14 residues. V gave up 6 bases and J gave up 10 bases, with 19 bases separating them. The CDR3 reads CAISSGTPGGEQFF. CDR3 nucleotide sequence: TGTGCCATCAGCTCCGGGACCCCGGGGGGCGAGCAGTTCTTC.

A remark on this clone: Other DNA variants within this sample encode the same CDR3. The V call is TRBV7-3, the J call TRBJ1-1; D call uncertain. From germline, CDR1 is SGHTA and CDR2 FQGTGA. The CDR3 spans 13 residues. The ends were cut back, 3 bases at V and 1 base at J, with 6 bases in the middle. CDR3 loop: CASSFGGNTEAFF. CDR3 coding DNA: TGTGCCAGCAGCTTCGGCGGGAACACTGAAGCTTTCTTT.

This rearrangement joins TRBV7-3 to TRBJ1-2, with 7 bases that match TRBD1. This CDR3 spans 15 amino acids. Germline V gives CDR1 SGHTA, CDR2 FQGTGA. Germline trimming cut 6 bases from V and 0 bases from J; bases unmatched to any gene: 7. In DNA, the CDR3 is TGTGCCAGCAGTCCAGACAGGGCCCCTAACTATGGCTACACCTTC. Its translation: CASSPDRAPNYGYTF.

This sequence joins TRBV19 and TRBJ2-3, with 8 bases aligning to TRBD2. The CDR3 totals 13 residues. CDR1 and CDR2 from the germline V gene are LNHDA and SQIVND (reference sequence). With V trimmed by 7 bases and J by 6 bases, 6 bases remained unmatched. The CDR3 DNA reads TGTGCCAGTAATGAGCGGGGGACCGATACGCAGTATTTT. It specifies CASNERGTDTQYF. The variable domain in full, with the rest retrieved from reference TRBV19 and TRBJ2-3, is DGGITQSPKYLFRKEGQNVTLSCEQNLNHDAMYWYRQDPGQGLRLIYYSQIVNDFQKGDIAEGYSVSREKKESFPLTVTSAQKNPTAFYLCASNERGTDTQYFGPGTRLTVL.

V and J are TRBV11-2 and TRBJ1-1; 8 bases are shared with TRBD1. V was clipped by 1 base and J by 5 bases; unmatched bases: 9. Germline-derived CDR1 and CDR2 are SGHAT and FQNNGV. This CDR3 is built from 16 residues. The CDR3 DNA reads as TGTGCCAGCAGCTTAGTAGGACAGGGTGTCCGGACTGAAGCTTTCTTT. This sequence encodes CASSLVGQGVRTEAFF. The entire variable domain, with the rest obtained from reference TRBV11-2 and TRBJ1-1, is as follows: EAGVAQSPRYKIIEKRQSVAFWCNPISGHATLYWYQQILGQGPKLLIQFQNNGVVDDSQLPKDRFSAERLKGVDSTLKIQPAKLEDSAVYLCASSLVGQGVRTEAFFGQGTRLTVV.

V usage is TRBV5-1 and J usage is TRBJ2-1; D not certain. Deletions cut 4 bases from V and 6 bases from J, with 17 bases between. This CDR3 is 15 amino acids long. Germline V CDR1 and CDR2: SGHRS, YFSETQ. CDR3 nucleotides: TGCGCCAGCAGCGCCGGTATCGGCGGCCTCAATGAGCAGTTCTTC. This gives the protein CASSAGIGGLNEQFF.

V is TRBV29-1 and J is TRBJ1-4; a weak D match, TRBD1 (5 bases). Germline-derived CDR1 and CDR2 are SQVTM and ANQGSEA. This CDR3 spans 13 amino acids. V was cut by 6 bases and J by 10 bases, with 18 bases left in between. CDR3 sequence reads: CSVTAGPAGKLFF. The CDR3 DNA reads TGCAGCGTAACCGCGGGACCGGCAGGAAAACTGTTTTTT.

The rearrangement uses TRBV6-1 and TRBJ2-2, with 7 bases lining up with TRBD1. The V segment lost 5 bases and the J segment 6 bases; nucleotides outside the gene matches: 6. Germline CDR1 is MNHNS and CDR2 is SASEGT. This CDR3 spans 14 amino acids. CDR3 sequence: CASSWTGRAGELFF. For the CDR3, the DNA is TGTGCCAGCAGTTGGACAGGAAGGGCCGGGGAGCTGTTTTTT.

In this sample, this clone turned up a few times. The J gene is TRBJ1-1, the V gene TRBV5-1, with 9 bases that match TRBD1. CDR3 length: 16 amino acids. In germline, CDR1 is SGHRS, CDR2 YFSETQ. With 4 bases clipped from V and 0 bases from J, the junction kept 7 bases outside the gene matches. CDR3 nucleotide sequence: TGCGCCAGCAGCCAGGACAGGGGTTATATGAACACTGAAGCTTTCTTT. Amino acid sequence: CASSQDRGYMNTEAFF.

This clone was recorded a few times. The gene calls are TRBV6-5 and TRBJ1-2; 8 positions agree with TRBD1. The CDR3 has 14 amino acids. After removal of 6 bases from V and 2 bases from J, the junction contained 5 bases not matched to a gene. The germline CDR1 and CDR2 sequences are MNHEY and SVGAGI. This CDR3 is CASRKQGGNYGYTF. The CDR3 nucleotides read TGTGCCAGCAGAAAACAGGGGGGAAACTATGGCTACACCTTC.

The rearrangement links TRBV5-1 to TRBJ1-1; D is perhaps TRBD1 (6 bases). Per the germline V gene, CDR1 is SGHRS and CDR2 is YFSETQ. CDR3 length: 16 amino acids. V was shortened by 0 bases and J by 12 bases, with 24 bases between the two germline ends. The CDR3 loop reads CASSLEQGGGALETFF. The CDR3 bases are TGCGCCAGCAGCTTGGAACAGGGTGGCGGCGCCTTGGAAACTTTCTTT.

This clone has more than one count but fewer than ten. The rearrangement uses TRBV27 and TRBJ1-1, with a possible D match to TRBD1 (5 bases). The CDR3 loop spans 13 amino acids. Germline V lookup: CDR1 MNHEY, CDR2 SMNVEV (reference sequence). V dropped 8 bases and J dropped 0 bases, with 10 bases sitting between them. In DNA, the CDR3 is TGTGCCAGCGCCCGACAGATGAACACTGAAGCTTTCTTT. It codes for CASARQMNTEAFF.

The gene calls are TRBV11-2 and TRBJ2-7, with TRBD2 as a possible D gene (5 bases). CDR3 length: 13 residues. Trimming pared 8 bases from V and 5 bases from J, leaving 16 bases between. Germline-derived CDR1 and CDR2 are SGHAT and FQNNGV. The CDR3: CASRGPDRNEQYF. Here the CDR3 DNA reads TGTGCCAGCCGGGGTCCGGACCGAAACGAGCAGTACTTC.

The chain links TRBV5-1 to TRBJ2-1; 7 nucleotides match TRBD2. Germline CDR1 SGHRS, CDR2 YFSETQ. J lost 4 bases, V lost 0 bases, and 4 bases had no gene match. CDR3 size: 15 residues. CDR3 residues: CASSLETSLYNEQFF. DNA for the CDR3: TGCGCCAGCAGCTTGGAGACTAGCCTATACAATGAGCAGTTCTTC.

The V and J genes are TRBV28 and TRBJ1-2, with 7 bases aligning to TRBD1. Germline CDR1 reads MDHEN; CDR2 reads SYDVKM. This CDR3 comprises 14 residues. Trimming at V came to 7 bases and at J to 4 bases, leaving 9 bases not matched to a gene. The CDR3 DNA sequence: TGTGCCAGCAAGCTGGACAGGCCCTCCTATGGCTACACCTTC. This translates into CASKLDRPSYGYTF.

The chain recombines TRBV18 with TRBJ1-1, with no clear D. Germline lookup yields CDR1 KGHSH and CDR2 LQKENI. CDR3 length equals 14 residues. Trimming shortened V by 0 bases and J by 4 bases, and 9 bases separated the two germline ends. CDR3 coding DNA: TGTGCCAGCTCACCACCGGGGAGGGCCACTGAAGCTTTCTTT. The encoded protein is CASSPPGRATEAFF.

This clone was picked up a small number of times. The rearrangement uses TRBV6-5 and TRBJ1-3, with D unclear. V was cut by 6 bases and J by 1 base, with 10 bases left in between. CDR1 and CDR2 (germline): MNHEY, SVGAGI. The CDR3 length is 14 residues. The DNA for the CDR3 is TGTGCCAGCAGGACTACAGATTCTGGAAACACCATATATTTT. It translates to CASRTTDSGNTIYF.

A few counts support this clone. The CDR3 bases are TGCAGCGTTGACTCCGACAGATTGAACACTGAAGCTTTCTTT. It codes for CSVDSDRLNTEAFF. The rearrangement links TRBV29-1 to TRBJ1-1; D perhaps matches TRBD1 (5 bases). Germline V lookup: CDR1 SQVTM, CDR2 ANQGSEA. V gave up 3 bases and J gave up 0 bases, with 11 bases separating them. This CDR3 region has 14 residues.

V usage is TRBV28 and J usage is TRBJ2-7; TRBD1 might be the D (6 bases). Trimming pared 5 bases from V and 4 bases from J, leaving 9 bases between. The germline gives CDR1 MDHEN, CDR2 SYDVKM. There are 12 residues in the CDR3. The CDR3, as DNA: TGTGCCAGCAGTATACAGGGTTACGAGCAGTACTTC. This encodes CASSIQGYEQYF. The entire variable domain, with the rest obtained from reference TRBV28 and TRBJ2-7, is as follows: DVKVTQSSRYLVKRTGEKVFLECVQDMDHENMFWYRQDPGLGLRLIYFSYDVKMKEKGDIPEGYSVSREKKERFSLILESASTNQTSMYLCASSIQGYEQYFGPGTRLTVT.

This sequence joins TRBV5-4 and TRBJ1-1, with 7 bases aligning to TRBD1. Germline V gives CDR1 SGHNT, CDR2 YYREEE (reference sequence). V lost 4 bases and J lost 2; bases outside the gene matches: 8. This CDR3 has 15 amino acids. The DNA for the CDR3 is TGTGCCAGCAGCCTGATCGGGACAGACAACACTGAAGCTTTCTTT. This gives the protein CASSLIGTDNTEAFF. Using reference TRBV5-4 and TRBJ1-1 for the parts outside the CDR3, the full variable domain is ETGVTQSPTHLIKTRGQQVTLRCSSQSGHNTVSWYQQALGQGPQFIFQYYREEENGRGNFPPRFSGLQFPNYSSELNVNALELDDSALYLCASSLIGTDNTEAFFGQGTRLTVV.

The V and J genes are TRBV7-2 and TRBJ1-5, with unresolved D. The CDR3 is made up of 12 amino acids. Germline V gene lookup returns CDR1 SGHTA and CDR2 FQGNSA. Trimming stripped 2 bases from V and 9 bases from J, with 8 bases between. CDR3 amino acids: CASSLMGRPQHF. CDR3 DNA sequence: TGTGCCAGCAGCTTAATGGGCCGGCCCCAGCATTTT.

This clone showed up just a few times. DNA of the CDR3: TGTGCCAGCAGTTACTCGTACATGAGGGATCAGCCCCAGCATTTT. The encoded protein is CASSYSYMRDQPQHF. The chain couples TRBV6-5 to TRBJ1-5; D is ambiguous. The CDR3 has 15 amino acids. Germline V lookup: CDR1 MNHEY, CDR2 SVGAGI. V dropped 0 bases and J dropped 5 bases, with 11 bases sitting between them.